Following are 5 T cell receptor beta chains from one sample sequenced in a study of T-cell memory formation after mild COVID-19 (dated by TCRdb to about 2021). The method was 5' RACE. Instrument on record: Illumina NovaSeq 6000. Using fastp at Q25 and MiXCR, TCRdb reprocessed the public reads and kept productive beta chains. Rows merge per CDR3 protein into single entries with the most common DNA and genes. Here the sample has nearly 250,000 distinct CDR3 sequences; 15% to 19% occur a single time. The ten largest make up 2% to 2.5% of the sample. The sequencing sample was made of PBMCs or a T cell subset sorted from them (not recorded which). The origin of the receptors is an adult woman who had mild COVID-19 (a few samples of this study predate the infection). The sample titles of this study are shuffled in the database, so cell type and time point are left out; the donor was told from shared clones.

The CDR3 nucleotides are TGCGCCAGCACCAAGGGGACAGGGGGTTCGTACGAGCAGTACTTC. This gives the protein CASTKGTGGSYEQYF. This chain links TRBV5-1 with TRBJ2-7; TRBD1 agrees at 11 bases. Germline V gene lookup returns CDR1 SGHRS and CDR2 YFSETQ. There are 15 residues in the CDR3. The V and J ends lost 6 bases and 4 bases, in that order; junction bases with no gene match: 9.

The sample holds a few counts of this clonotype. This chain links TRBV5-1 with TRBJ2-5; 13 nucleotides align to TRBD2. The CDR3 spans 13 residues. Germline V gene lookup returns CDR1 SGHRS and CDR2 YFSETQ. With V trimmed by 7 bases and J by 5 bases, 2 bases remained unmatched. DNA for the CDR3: TGCGCCAGCCGGACTAGCGGGAGTGAGACCCAGTACTTC. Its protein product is CASRTSGSETQYF.

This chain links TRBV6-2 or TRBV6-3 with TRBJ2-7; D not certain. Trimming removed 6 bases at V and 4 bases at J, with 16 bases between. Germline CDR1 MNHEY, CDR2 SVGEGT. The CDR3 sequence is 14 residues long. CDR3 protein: CASSQTLPPYEQYF. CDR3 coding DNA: TGTGCCAGCAGCCAGACCCTACCCCCGTACGAGCAGTACTTC.

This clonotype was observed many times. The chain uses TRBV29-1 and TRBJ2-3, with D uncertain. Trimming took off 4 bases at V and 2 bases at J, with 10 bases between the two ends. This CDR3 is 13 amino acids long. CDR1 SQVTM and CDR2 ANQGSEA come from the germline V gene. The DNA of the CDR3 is TGCAGCGTTGCCCCCGGAGCCACAGATACGCAGTATTTT. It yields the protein CSVAPGATDTQYF.

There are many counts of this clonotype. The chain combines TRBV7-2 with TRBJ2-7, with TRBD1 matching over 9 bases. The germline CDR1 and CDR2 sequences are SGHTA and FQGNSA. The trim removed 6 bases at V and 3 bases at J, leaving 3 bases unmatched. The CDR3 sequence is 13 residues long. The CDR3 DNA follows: TGTGCCAGCAGTTGGGACAGGGTCTACGAGCAGTACTTC. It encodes CASSWDRVYEQYF. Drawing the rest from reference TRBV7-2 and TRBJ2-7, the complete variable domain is GAGVSQSPSNKVTEKGKDVELRCDPISGHTALYWYRQSLGQGLEFLIYFQGNSAPDKSGLPSDRFSAERTGGSVSTLTIQRTQQEDSAVYLCASSWDRVYEQYFGPGTRLTVT.